These 20 T cell receptor beta chains were all obtained from the same sample, sequenced in a study of shared clonotypes between healthy human individuals. The data were produced by immunoSEQ multiplex PCR, yet TCRdb's version contains in-frame clones alone and is incomplete. The sample includes some 300,000 clones, more than 60% of them seen just once. The sample was memory CD4+ T cells sorted from blood. Specified subset: CD45RA-negative fraction. Every receptor here comes from a man aged 30 to 45 in good health.

Turning to this clone: The same CDR3 arises from other DNA sequences in this sample as well. The chain has TRBV5-4 and TRBJ2-3, with 10 bases identical to TRBD1. This CDR3 region has 15 residues. Germline CDR1 reads SGHNT; CDR2 reads YYREEE (reference sequence). V lost 4 bases, J lost 0 bases, and 2 bases stayed unmatched. In DNA, the CDR3 is TGTGCCAGCAGCCGGGGACAGGGGAGCACAGATACGCAGTATTTT. Its protein product is CASSRGQGSTDTQYF.

The V and J genes are TRBV10-1 and TRBJ2-7, with D unclear. The germline CDR1 and CDR2 sequences are WNHNN and SYGVQD (reference sequence). CDR3 length: 11 residues. V lost 3 bases and J 2 bases, leaving 2 bases between the germline ends. The CDR3 here is CASSDTYEQYF. The CDR3 DNA reads TGCGCCAGCAGTGATACCTACGAGCAGTACTTC.

The J gene is TRBJ2-7, the V gene TRBV6-6; no reliable D call. Trimming pared 10 bases from V and 2 bases from J, leaving 12 bases between. The CDR3 is made up of 12 amino acids. CDR1 is MNHNY and CDR2 is SVGAGI in the germline V gene (reference sequence). CDR3 sequence (DNA): TGTGCCACCCGAATCGCGACCTACGAGCAGTACTTC. Its protein is CATRIATYEQYF.

The rearrangement joins TRBV6-5 to TRBJ2-7; 7 bases agree with TRBD1. V was clipped by 4 bases and J by 2 bases; unmatched bases: 11. From germline, CDR1 is MNHEY and CDR2 SVGAGI. The CDR3 length is 16 residues. The CDR3 DNA reads as TGTGCCAGCAGTTCCAAGTTCGGGGACAGCCCCTACGAGCAGTACTTC. Its protein is CASSSKFGDSPYEQYF.

This clone was detected ten times or more. The chain uses TRBV14 and TRBJ2-7; D is unresolved. The germline V gene has CDR1 SGHDN and CDR2 FVKESK. CDR3 length equals 13 residues. Trimming stripped 1 base from V and 4 bases from J, with 8 bases between. Written as DNA, the CDR3 is TGTGCCAGCAGCCAAGCGTCACCGTACGAGCAGTACTTC. It yields the protein CASSQASPYEQYF.

This clone was recorded only once. The chain has TRBV10-2 and TRBJ2-3, with 7 bases lining up with TRBD2. Looked up from germline, CDR1 is WSHSY and CDR2 is SAAADI. V was clipped by 4 bases and J by 1 base; unmatched bases: 5. The CDR3 extends over 15 amino acids. CDR3 in amino acids: CASSGSSGGTDTQYF. In nucleotides, the CDR3 is TGCGCCAGCAGTGGGTCTAGCGGAGGCACAGATACGCAGTATTTT.

This sequence joins TRBV7-5 and TRBJ1-1; the D call in the table, TRBD1, was not verified against the DNA. TRBV7-5 corresponds to a pseudogene. The CDR3 length is 17 residues. The CDR3 DNA follows: TGTGTCAGAAGCTTAGAGGAAGAAGGGGATAGGAACACTGAAGCTTTCTTT. As protein: CVRSLEEEGDRNTEAFF.

There are a few counts of this clone. The chain is built from TRBV4-1 and TRBJ2-3, with 8 bases matching TRBD2. CDR1 is MGHRA, CDR2 YSYEKL, per germline. The trim removed 2 bases at V and 0 bases at J, leaving 4 bases unmatched. The CDR3 contains 16 residues. The CDR3 DNA sequence: TGCGCCAGCAGCCAATCCCTAGCGGGTAGCACAGATACGCAGTATTTT. Its protein product is CASSQSLAGSTDTQYF.

V is TRBV5-1 and J is TRBJ1-6; a possible D gene is TRBD1 (5 bases). The CDR3 spans 14 residues. Germline-derived CDR1 and CDR2 are SGHRS and YFSETQ. Deletions cut 4 bases from V and 5 bases from J, with 10 bases between. The CDR3 is CASSRDGDNSPLHF. CDR3 bases: TGCGCCAGCAGCCGGGACGGAGATAATTCACCCCTCCACTTT.

The chain carries TRBV10-2 and TRBJ2-1; perhaps TRBD1 as D (5 bases). The CDR3 is 13 residues long. The germline CDR1 and CDR2 sequences are WSHSY and SAAADI. The ends were cut back, 2 bases at V and 6 bases at J, with 8 bases in the middle. Here the CDR3 reads CASSERGINEQFF. The CDR3 DNA follows: TGCGCCAGCAGTGAGAGGGGTATCAATGAGCAGTTCTTC.

The gene calls are TRBV18 and TRBJ2-1, with D perhaps TRBD2 (6 bases). The CDR3 length is 16 residues. Germline CDR1 reads KGHSH; CDR2 reads LQKENI. Trimming left V 8 bases short and J 4 bases short, with 21 bases between. The CDR3 DNA is TGTGCCAGCGCCCCTTCCCGGGGGAACACATACAATGAGCAGTTCTTC. This translates into CASAPSRGNTYNEQFF.

V usage is TRBV30 and J usage is TRBJ1-5; tentative D call: TRBD1 (6 bases). The V end was cut by 3 bases, the J end by 7 bases, with 19 bases between. The CDR3 contains 15 residues. Germline V gives CDR1 GTSNPN, CDR2 SVGIG (reference sequence). CDR3 sequence (DNA): TGTGCCTGGAGCTTGGGGAACAGGGCTTGGCAGCCCCAGCATTTT. Amino acids: CAWSLGNRAWQPQHF.

The table lists this clone with a count of one. With a much larger clone just one base away, this may be a read error. This specimen includes other DNA sequences encoding the same CDR3. This chain connects TRBV7-9 to TRBJ2-1, with 9 bases aligning to TRBD2. CDR1 is SEHNR, CDR2 FQNEAQ, per germline (reference sequence). V trimming: 4 bases; J trimming: 5 bases; junction bases outside the gene matches: 9. CDR3 length equals 16 residues. Written as DNA, the CDR3 is TGTGCCAGCAGCTCCAGCCCTAGCGGGAAAGACAATGAGCAGTTCTTC. Residues: CASSSSPSGKDNEQFF.

With respect to this clone: The identical CDR3 is also encoded by other nucleotide sequences in the sample. CDR3 bases: TGCGCCAGCAGCTTGGCCCCGGAAGAGACCCAGTACTTC. This sequence encodes CASSLAPEETQYF. V is TRBV5-1 and J is TRBJ2-5; D unresolved. Germline CDR1 reads SGHRS; CDR2 reads YFSETQ. The CDR3 sequence is 13 residues long. V lost 0 bases and J lost 3, with 6 bases in between.

V and J are TRBV5-1 and TRBJ1-4; D not certain. This CDR3 has 15 residues. The germline V and J ends were trimmed by 0 bases and 7 bases, with 13 bases remaining between them. Germline V lookup: CDR1 SGHRS, CDR2 YFSETQ. The CDR3 coding sequence is TGCGCCAGCAGCTTGGAGGGAGCCCCGGGTGAAAAACTGTTTTTT. This sequence encodes CASSLEGAPGEKLFF.

This clone was found a few times. This chain joins TRBV2 and TRBJ2-7; D gene uncertain. Per the germline V gene, CDR1 is SNHLY and CDR2 is FYNNEI. V was shortened by 8 bases and J by 5 bases, with 10 bases between the two germline ends. This CDR3 has 11 amino acids. For the CDR3, the DNA is TGTGCCAGCTCGTTGGAGAACGAGCAGTACTTC. Translated: CASSLENEQYF.

This chain joins TRBV2 and TRBJ2-7; 10 bases map to TRBD2. V was clipped by 2 bases and J by 3 bases; unmatched bases: 4. The CDR3 covers 15 residues. The germline V gene has CDR1 SNHLY and CDR2 FYNNEI. This CDR3 is CASSELSSGSYEQYF. DNA for the CDR3: TGTGCCAGCAGTGAATTGTCTAGCGGGAGCTACGAGCAGTACTTC. Together with reference TRBV2 and TRBJ2-7, the CDR3 gives the full variable domain: EPEVTQTPSHQVTQMGQEVILRCVPISNHLYFYWYRQILGQKVEFLVSFYNNEISEKSEIFDDQFSVERPDGSNFTLKIRSTKLEDSAMYFCASSELSSGSYEQYFGPGTRLTVT.

The V call is TRBV5-5, the J call TRBJ2-1; the D is unclear. The CDR3 contains 11 residues. Trimming shortened V by 1 base and J by 4 bases, and 0 bases separated the two germline ends. CDR1 SGHKS and CDR2 YYEKEE come from the germline V gene (reference sequence). As DNA, the CDR3 is TGTGCCAGCAGCTTGTACAATGAGCAGTTCTTC. Translating gives CASSLYNEQFF. Drawing the rest from reference TRBV5-5 and TRBJ2-1, the complete variable domain is DAGVTQSPTHLIKTRGQQVTLRCSPISGHKSVSWYQQVLGQGPQFIFQYYEKEERGRGNFPDRFSARQFPNYSSELNVNALLLGDSALYLCASSLYNEQFFGPGTRLTVL.

The chain joins TRBV18 to TRBJ2-1, with D possibly being TRBD1 (7 bases). V was trimmed by 4 bases and J by 6 bases, leaving 16 bases between them. CDR1 and CDR2 from the germline V gene are KGHSH and LQKENI. This CDR3 region has 15 residues. The CDR3 sequence is CASSLPGTAGNEQFF. The CDR3, as DNA: TGTGCCAGCTCACTCCCCGGGACAGCGGGCAATGAGCAGTTCTTC.

The chain uses TRBV5-1 and TRBJ1-6, with D maybe TRBD1 (6 bases). Trimming removed 1 base at V and 10 bases at J, with 18 bases between. Germline V CDR1 and CDR2: SGHRS, YFSETQ. The CDR3 length is 16 residues. The CDR3 reads CASSLFELRGKSPLHF. The CDR3 DNA sequence: TGCGCCAGCAGCTTGTTCGAGCTCAGGGGCAAGTCACCCCTCCACTTT.